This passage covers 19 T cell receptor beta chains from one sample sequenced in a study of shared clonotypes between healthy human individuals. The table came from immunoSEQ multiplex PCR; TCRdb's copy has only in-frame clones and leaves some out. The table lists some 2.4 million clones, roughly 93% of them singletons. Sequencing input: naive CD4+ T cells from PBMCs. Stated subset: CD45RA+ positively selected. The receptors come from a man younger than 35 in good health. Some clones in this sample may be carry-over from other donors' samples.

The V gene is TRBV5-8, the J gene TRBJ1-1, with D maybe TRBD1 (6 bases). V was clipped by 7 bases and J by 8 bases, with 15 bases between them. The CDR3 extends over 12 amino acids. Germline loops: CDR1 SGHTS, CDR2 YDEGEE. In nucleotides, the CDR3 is TGTGCCAGCCTAGTTCGACAGGACGAAGCTTTCTTT. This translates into CASLVRQDEAFF.

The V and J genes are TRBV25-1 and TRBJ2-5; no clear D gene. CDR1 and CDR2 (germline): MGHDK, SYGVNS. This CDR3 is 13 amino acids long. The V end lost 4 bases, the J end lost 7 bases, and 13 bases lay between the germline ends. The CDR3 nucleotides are TGTGCCAGCAGTGGCCCTAGTCGAGGGACCCAGTACTTC. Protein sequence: CASSGPSRGTQYF.

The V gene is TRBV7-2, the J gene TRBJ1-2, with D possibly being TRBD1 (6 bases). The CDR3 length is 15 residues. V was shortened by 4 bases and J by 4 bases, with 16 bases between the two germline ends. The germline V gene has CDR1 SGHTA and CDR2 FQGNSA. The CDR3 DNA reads TGTGCCAGCAGCTCTAGTGGGGGGCGAGGCTATGGCTACACCTTC. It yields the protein CASSSSGGRGYGYTF.

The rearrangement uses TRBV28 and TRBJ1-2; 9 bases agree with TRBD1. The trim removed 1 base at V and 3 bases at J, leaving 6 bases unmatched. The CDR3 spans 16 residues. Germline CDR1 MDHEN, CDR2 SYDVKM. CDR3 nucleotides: TGTGCCAGCAGTTTATTTGGTGGGGACAGGGACTATGGCTACACCTTC. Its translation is CASSLFGGDRDYGYTF.

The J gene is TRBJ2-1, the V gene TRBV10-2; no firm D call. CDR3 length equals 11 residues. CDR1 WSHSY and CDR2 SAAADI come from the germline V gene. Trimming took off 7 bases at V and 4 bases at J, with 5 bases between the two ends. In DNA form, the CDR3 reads TGCGCCAGCACCCATTACAATGAGCAGTTCTTC. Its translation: CASTHYNEQFF.

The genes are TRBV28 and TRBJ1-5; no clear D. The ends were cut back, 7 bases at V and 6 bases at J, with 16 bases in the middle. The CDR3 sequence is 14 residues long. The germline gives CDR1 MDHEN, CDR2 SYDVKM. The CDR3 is CASTMKGPPQPQHF. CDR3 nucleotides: TGTGCCAGCACCATGAAAGGTCCCCCTCAGCCCCAGCATTTT. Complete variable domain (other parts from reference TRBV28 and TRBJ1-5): DVKVTQSSRYLVKRTGEKVFLECVQDMDHENMFWYRQDPGLGLRLIYFSYDVKMKEKGDIPEGYSVSREKKERFSLILESASTNQTSMYLCASTMKGPPQPQHFGDGTRLSIL.

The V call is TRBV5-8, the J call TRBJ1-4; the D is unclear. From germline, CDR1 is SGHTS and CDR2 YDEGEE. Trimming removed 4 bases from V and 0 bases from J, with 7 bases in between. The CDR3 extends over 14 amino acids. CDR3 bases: TGTGCCAGCAGCCCAGATACAACTAATGAAAAACTGTTTTTT. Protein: CASSPDTTNEKLFF.

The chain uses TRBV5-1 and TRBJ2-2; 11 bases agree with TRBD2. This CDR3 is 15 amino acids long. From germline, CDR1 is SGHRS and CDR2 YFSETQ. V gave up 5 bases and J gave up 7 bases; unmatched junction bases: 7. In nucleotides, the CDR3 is TGCGCCAGCAGTCGTACTAGCGGGAGTGGCGGGGAGCTGTTTTTT. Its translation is CASSRTSGSGGELFF.

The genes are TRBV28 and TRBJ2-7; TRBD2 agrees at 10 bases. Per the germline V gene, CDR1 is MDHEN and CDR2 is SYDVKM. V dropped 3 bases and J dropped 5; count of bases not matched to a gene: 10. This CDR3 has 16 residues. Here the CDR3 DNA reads TGTGCCAGCAGTTTCGTCCGGCTAGCGGGAGACGACGAGCAGTACTTC. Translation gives CASSFVRLAGDDEQYF.

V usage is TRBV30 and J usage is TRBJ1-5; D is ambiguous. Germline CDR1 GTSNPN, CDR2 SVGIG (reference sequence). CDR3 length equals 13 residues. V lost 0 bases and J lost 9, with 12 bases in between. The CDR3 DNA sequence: TGTGCCTGGAGTGTAGATTCGGGAGGGCCCCAGCATTTT. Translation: CAWSVDSGGPQHF.

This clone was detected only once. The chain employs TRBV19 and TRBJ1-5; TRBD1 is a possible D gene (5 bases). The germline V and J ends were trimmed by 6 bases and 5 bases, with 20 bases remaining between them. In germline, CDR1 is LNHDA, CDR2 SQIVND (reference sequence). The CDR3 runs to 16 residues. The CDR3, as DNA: TGTGCCAGTAGCCTAAACGGGGCAGGGTTGTATCAGCCCCAGCATTTT. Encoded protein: CASSLNGAGLYQPQHF.

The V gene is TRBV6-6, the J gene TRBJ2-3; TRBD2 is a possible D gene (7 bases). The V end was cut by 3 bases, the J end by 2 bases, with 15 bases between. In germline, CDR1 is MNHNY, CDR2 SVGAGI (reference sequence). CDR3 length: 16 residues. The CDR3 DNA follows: TGTGCCAGCAGTTATCAGGGTGGGGGGGCCACAGATACGCAGTATTTT. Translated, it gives CASSYQGGGATDTQYF.

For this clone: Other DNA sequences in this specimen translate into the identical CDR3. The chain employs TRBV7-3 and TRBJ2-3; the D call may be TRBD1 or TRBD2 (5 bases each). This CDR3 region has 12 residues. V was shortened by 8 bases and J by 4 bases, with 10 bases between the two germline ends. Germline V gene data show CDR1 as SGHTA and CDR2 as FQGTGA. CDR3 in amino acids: CASSPGPDTQYF. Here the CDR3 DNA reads TGTGCCAGCTCCCCGGGGCCAGATACGCAGTATTTT.

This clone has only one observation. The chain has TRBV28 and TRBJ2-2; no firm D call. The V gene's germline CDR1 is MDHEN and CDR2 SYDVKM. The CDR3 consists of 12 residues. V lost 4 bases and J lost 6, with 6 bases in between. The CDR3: CASSSSSGELFF. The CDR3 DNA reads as TGTGCCAGCAGTTCATCGTCCGGGGAGCTGTTTTTT.

The DNA for the CDR3 is TGTGCCGGGGGGGCAGGGGGCTCCCCGAACACTGAAGCTTTCTTT. Protein product: CAGGAGGSPNTEAFF. The J gene is TRBJ1-1, the V gene TRBV30, with TRBD1 matching 8 bases. The length of the CDR3 is 15 residues. V trimming: 8 bases; J trimming: 1 base; junction bases outside the gene matches: 12. In germline, CDR1 is GTSNPN, CDR2 SVGIG (reference sequence).

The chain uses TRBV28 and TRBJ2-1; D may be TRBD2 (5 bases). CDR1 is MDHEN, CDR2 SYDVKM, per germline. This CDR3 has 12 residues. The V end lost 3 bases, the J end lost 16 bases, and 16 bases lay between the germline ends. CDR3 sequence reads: CASSFRASQQFF. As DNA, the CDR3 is TGTGCCAGCAGTTTCCGGGCTAGCCAACAATTCTTC.

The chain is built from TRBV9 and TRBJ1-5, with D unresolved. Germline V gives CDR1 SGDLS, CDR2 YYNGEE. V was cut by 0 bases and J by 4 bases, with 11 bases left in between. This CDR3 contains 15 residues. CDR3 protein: CASSVEGGQNQPQHF. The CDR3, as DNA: TGTGCCAGCAGCGTAGAAGGTGGTCAGAATCAGCCCCAGCATTTT.

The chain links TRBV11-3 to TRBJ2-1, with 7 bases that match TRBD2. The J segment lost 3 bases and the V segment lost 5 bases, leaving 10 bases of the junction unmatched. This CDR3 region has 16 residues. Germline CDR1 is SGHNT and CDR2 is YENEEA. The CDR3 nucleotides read TGTGCCAGCAGCGAACGGACTAGTGGGGGCTACAATGAGCAGTTCTTC. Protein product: CASSERTSGGYNEQFF.

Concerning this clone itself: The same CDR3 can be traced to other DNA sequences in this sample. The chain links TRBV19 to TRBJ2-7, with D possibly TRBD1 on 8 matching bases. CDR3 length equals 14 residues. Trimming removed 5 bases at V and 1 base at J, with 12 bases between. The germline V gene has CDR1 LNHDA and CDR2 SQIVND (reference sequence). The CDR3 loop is CASSYRGGSYEQYF. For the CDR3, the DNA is TGTGCCAGTAGTTACAGGGGGGGTTCCTACGAGCAGTACTTC.